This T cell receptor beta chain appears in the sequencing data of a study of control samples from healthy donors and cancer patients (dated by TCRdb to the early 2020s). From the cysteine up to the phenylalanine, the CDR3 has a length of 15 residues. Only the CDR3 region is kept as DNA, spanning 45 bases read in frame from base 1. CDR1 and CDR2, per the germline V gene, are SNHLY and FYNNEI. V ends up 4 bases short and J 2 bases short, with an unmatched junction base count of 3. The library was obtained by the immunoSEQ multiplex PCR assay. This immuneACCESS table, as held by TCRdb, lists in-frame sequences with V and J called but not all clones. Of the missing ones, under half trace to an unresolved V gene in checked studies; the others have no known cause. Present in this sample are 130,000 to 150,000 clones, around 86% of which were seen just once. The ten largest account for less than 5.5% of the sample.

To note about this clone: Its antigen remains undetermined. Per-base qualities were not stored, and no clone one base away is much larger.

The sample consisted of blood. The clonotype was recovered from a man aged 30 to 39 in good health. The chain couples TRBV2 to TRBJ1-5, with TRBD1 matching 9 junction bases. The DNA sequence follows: TGTGCCAGCAGTGGTAGACAGGGGGGCAATCAGCCCCAGCATTTT. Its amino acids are CASSGRQGGNQPQHF.